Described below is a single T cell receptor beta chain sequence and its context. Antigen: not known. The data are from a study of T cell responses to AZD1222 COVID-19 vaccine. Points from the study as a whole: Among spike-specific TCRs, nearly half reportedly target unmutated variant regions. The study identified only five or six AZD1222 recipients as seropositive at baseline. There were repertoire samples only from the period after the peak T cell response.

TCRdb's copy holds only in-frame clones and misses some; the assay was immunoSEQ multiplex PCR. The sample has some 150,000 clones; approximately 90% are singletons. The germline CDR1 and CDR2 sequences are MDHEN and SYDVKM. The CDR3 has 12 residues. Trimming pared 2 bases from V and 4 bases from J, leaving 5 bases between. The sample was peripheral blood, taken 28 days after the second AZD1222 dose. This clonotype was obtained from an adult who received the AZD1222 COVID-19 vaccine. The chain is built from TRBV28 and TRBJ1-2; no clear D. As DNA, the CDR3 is TGTGCCAGCAGTTTAAGAATCTATGGCTACACCTTC. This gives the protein CASSLRIYGYTF.